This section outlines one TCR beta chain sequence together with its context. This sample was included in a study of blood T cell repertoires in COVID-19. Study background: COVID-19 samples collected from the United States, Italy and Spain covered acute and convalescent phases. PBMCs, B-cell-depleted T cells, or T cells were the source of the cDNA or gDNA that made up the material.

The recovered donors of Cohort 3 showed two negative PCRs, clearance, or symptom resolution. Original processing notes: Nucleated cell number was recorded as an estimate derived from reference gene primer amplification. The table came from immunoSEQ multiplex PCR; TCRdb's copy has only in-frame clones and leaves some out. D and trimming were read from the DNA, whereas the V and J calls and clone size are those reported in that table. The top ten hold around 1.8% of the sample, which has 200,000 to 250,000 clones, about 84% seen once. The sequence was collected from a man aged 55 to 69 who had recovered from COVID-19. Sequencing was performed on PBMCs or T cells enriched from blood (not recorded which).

The CDR3 is CASSLETSETDTQYF. Written as DNA, the CDR3 is TGCGCCAGCAGCTTGGAGACTAGCGAAACAGATACGCAGTATTTT. This chain uses TRBV5-1 with TRBJ2-3, with 8 bases lining up with TRBD2. CDR3 length: 15 residues. J lost 3 bases, V lost 0 bases, and 3 bases had no gene match. Germline V lookup: CDR1 SGHRS, CDR2 YFSETQ. The full variable domain, with the rest looked up from reference TRBV5-1 and TRBJ2-3, is KAGVTQTPRYLIKTRGQQVTLSCSPISGHRSVSWYQQTPGQGLQFLFEYFSETQRNKGNFPGRFSGRQFSNSRSEMNVSTLELGDSALYLCASSLETSETDTQYFGPGTRLTVL.